One and the same sample provided the 2 T cell receptor beta chains below, sequenced in a study of blood T cell repertoires in COVID-19. The assay was immunoSEQ multiplex PCR, and TCRdb's table has in-frame clones only and misses some. The sample shows 15,000 to 20,000 clones, 75% to 85% of them seen only once. Material for sequencing was peripheral blood. The source of these receptors is a man older than 75 with active COVID-19.

The gene calls are TRBV5-1 and TRBJ2-3; D may be TRBD1 (6 bases). Trimming cost V 4 bases and J 4 bases, with 10 bases left between them. In germline, CDR1 is SGHRS, CDR2 YFSETQ. CDR3 length: 13 residues. CDR3 region: CASSEGVADTQYF. In DNA form, the CDR3 reads TGCGCCAGCAGCGAGGGGGTCGCAGATACGCAGTATTTT.

The genes are TRBV9 and TRBJ2-1; TRBD2 aligns across 12 bases. The CDR3 loop spans 15 amino acids. With V trimmed by 1 base and J by 9 bases, 5 bases remained unmatched. Germline V gene data show CDR1 as SGDLS and CDR2 as YYNGEE. In nucleotides, the CDR3 is TGTGCCAGCAGCGTATTCGAGACTAGCGGGAGTGAGCAGTTCTTC. Its translation is CASSVFETSGSEQFF.